The clone carrying this T cell receptor (beta chain) came up once. The same CDR3 is also encoded by other DNA sequences in this sample. CDR1 is MNHEY, CDR2 SVGAGI, per germline. The CDR3 covers 12 residues. Trimming removed 2 bases from V and 5 bases from J, with 6 bases in between. This entry is derived from a study of cytomegalovirus exposure and HLA in healthy donors. With 60 Vbeta and 13 Jbeta primers, the PCR was carried out. As processed by the authors: Roughly 11 million shared chains were among about 80 million unique TCR beta chains counted in a later analysis. Profiled with immunoSEQ multiplex PCR; TCRdb holds only in-frame clones, not every one. V and J calls and clone size are as listed in that table; D and trimming were resolved from the DNA. The sample yields 150,000 to 200,000 clones, about 83% seen once. Healthy bone marrow donors made up the cohort.

The V and J genes are TRBV6-5 and TRBJ1-1; D is uncertain. The clonotype originates from a woman aged 30 to 39 in good health and CMV-seropositive. Material for sequencing was PBMCs. CDR3 region: CASSYGRTEAFF. The CDR3 DNA sequence: TGTGCCAGCAGTTACGGTAGAACTGAAGCTTTCTTT.